Each of the 2 T cell receptor beta chains below was sequenced from the same sample in a study of blood T cell repertoires in COVID-19 (TCRdb year 2020). Library construction relied on the immunoSEQ multiplex PCR assay. TCRdb holds this immuneACCESS table with in-frame rearrangements only. Some clones are missing; in checked studies, unresolved V genes explain under half, and the rest has no known cause. Here the sample has under 500,000 clones; 87% occur a single time. Just under 2% of the sample is held by the ten biggest clonotypes. Input material: PBMCs or T cells enriched from blood (not recorded which). Receptor source: a woman between 18 and 29 years old with acute COVID-19.

The V gene is TRBV28, the J gene TRBJ1-5; TRBD1 is a possible D gene (6 bases). V lost 5 bases, J lost 3 bases, and 8 bases lay in between. CDR1 is MDHEN and CDR2 is SYDVKM in the germline V gene. This CDR3 spans 13 amino acids. This CDR3 is CASSRGANQPQHF. CDR3 DNA: TGTGCCAGCAGTCGGGGGGCCAATCAGCCCCAGCATTTT.

The chain joins TRBV4-2 to TRBJ2-7, with 7 positions matching TRBD1. V lost 0 bases to trimming and J lost 1 base; unmatched junction nucleotides: 6. Germline V gene lookup returns CDR1 LGHNA and CDR2 YNFKEQ. The CDR3 is 16 amino acids. The CDR3 region has the DNA TGTGCCAGCAGCCAAGAGAACAGGGGCAGATCCTACGAGCAGTACTTC. Translation: CASSQENRGRSYEQYF.